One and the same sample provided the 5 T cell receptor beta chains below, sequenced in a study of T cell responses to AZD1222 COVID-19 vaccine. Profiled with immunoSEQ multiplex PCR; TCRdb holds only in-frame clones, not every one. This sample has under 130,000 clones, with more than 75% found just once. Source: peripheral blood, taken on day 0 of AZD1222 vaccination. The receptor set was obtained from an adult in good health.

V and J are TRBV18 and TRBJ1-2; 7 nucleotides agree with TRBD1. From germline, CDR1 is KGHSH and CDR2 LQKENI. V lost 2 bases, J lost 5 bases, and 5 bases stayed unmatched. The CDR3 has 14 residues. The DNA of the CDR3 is TGTGCCAGCTCACCAGGACAGGATCTATATGGCTACACCTTC. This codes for CASSPGQDLYGYTF.

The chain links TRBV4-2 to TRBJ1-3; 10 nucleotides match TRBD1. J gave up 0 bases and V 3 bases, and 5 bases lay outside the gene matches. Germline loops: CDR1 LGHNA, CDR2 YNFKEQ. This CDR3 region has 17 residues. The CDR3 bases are TGTGCCAGCAGCCATCGGGACAGGGGAGACTCTGGAAACACCATATATTTT. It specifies CASSHRDRGDSGNTIYF.

The CDR3 DNA sequence: TGTGCCAGCAATGGACAGGGGGCGAGTAGAGATGGCTACACCTTC. It yields the protein CASNGQGASRDGYTF. The chain links TRBV6-5 to TRBJ1-2, with TRBD1 identical over 11 bases. The CDR3 is 15 amino acids. Germline V gene data show CDR1 as MNHEY and CDR2 as SVGAGI. Trimming removed 7 bases from V and 6 bases from J; junction bases left unmatched: 10.

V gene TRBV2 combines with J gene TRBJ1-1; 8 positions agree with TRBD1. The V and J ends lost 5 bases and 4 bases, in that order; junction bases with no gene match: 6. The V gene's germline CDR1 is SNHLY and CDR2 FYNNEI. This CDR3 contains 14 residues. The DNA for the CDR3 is TGTGCCAGCAGTCAGGACAGGGCGGTCACTGAAGCTTTCTTT. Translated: CASSQDRAVTEAFF.

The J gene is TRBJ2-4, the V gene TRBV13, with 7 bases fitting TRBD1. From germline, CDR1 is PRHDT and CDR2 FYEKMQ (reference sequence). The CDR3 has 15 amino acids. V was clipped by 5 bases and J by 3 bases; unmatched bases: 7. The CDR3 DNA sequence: TGTGCCAGCAGCGCCATTGACAGGGTCAAAAACATTCAGTACTTC. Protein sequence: CASSAIDRVKNIQYF.